Below, one T cell receptor (beta chain) is given with its context. The sample belongs to a study of blood T cell repertoires in COVID-19. Assay used: immunoSEQ multiplex PCR; TCRdb lists only in-frame clones, some missing. The sample lists 240,000 or so clones; roughly 76% were seen once. V dropped 5 bases and J dropped 3; count of bases not matched to a gene: 7. CDR3 size: 15 residues. In germline, CDR1 is MDHEN, CDR2 SYDVKM. The sequenced sample was peripheral blood. This sequence originates from a woman of 80 years or more with COVID-19, enrolled during active disease. The chain has TRBV28 and TRBJ1-5, with 7 positions matching TRBD1. The CDR3 spells CASSPGTAYNQPQHF. In nucleotides, the CDR3 is TGTGCCAGCAGTCCCGGGACAGCTTACAATCAGCCCCAGCATTTT.